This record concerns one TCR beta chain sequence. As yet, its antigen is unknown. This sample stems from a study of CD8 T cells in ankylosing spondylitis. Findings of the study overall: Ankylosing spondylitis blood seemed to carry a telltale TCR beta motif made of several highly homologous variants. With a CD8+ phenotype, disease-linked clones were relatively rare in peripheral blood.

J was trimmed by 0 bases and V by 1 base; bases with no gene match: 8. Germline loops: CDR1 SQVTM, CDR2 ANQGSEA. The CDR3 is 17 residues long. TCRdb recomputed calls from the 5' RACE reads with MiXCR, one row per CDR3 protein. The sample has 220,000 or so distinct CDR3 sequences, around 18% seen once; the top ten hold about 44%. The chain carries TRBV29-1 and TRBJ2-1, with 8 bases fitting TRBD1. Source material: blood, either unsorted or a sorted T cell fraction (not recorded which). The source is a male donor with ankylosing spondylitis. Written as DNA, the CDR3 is TGCAGCGTTGAAGTGACAGGGGCTCTTAGCTCCTACAATGAGCAGTTCTTC. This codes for CSVEVTGALSSYNEQFF.